Here is one TCR beta chain with its context. Measured with immunoSEQ multiplex PCR; TCRdb has only the in-frame clones, and not every one. The sample contains around 260,000 clones, 80% to 95% of which appear only once. The data belong to a study of blood T cell repertoires in COVID-19. Turning to the study itself: Sources were T cells, B-cell-depleted T cells, or PBMCs; the material itself was cDNA or gDNA.

Germline V gives CDR1 KGHSH, CDR2 LQKENI. V dropped 3 bases and J dropped 3 bases, with 12 bases sitting between them. The CDR3 contains 14 residues. The sequenced sample consisted of peripheral blood. The clonotype comes from a person between 18 and 30 years old with COVID-19, enrolled during active disease. The chain combines TRBV18 with TRBJ2-7; D call uncertain. DNA for the CDR3: TGTGCCAGCTCACCTACTGCAGGCCGCTACGAGCAGTACTTC. This gives the protein CASSPTAGRYEQYF.